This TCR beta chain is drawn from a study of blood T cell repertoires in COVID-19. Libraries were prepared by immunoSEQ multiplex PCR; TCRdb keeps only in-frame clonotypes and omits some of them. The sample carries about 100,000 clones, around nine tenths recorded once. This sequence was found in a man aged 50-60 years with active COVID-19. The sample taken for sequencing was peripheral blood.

CDR3 coding DNA: TGTGCCAGCAGCCGGTGGCCCCGGGATGGCTACACCTTC. This translates into CASSRWPRDGYTF. The chain uses TRBV14 and TRBJ1-2; unclear D gene. With 4 bases removed from V and 6 bases from J, the gap between germline ends came to 12 bases. The CDR3 length is 13 residues. Germline V gene sequence: CDR1 SGHDN, CDR2 FVKESK.